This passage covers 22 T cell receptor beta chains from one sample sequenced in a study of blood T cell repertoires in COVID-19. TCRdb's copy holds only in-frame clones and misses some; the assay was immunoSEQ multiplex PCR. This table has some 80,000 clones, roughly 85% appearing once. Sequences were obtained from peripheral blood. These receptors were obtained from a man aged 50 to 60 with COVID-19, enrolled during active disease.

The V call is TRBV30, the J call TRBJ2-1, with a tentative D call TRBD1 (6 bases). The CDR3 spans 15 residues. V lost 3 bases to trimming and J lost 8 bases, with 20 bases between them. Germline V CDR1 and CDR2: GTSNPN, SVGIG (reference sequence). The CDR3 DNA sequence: TGTGCCTGGAGCTTCGGCCAGAATGGGGGCGATGAGCAGTTCTTC. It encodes CAWSFGQNGGDEQFF.

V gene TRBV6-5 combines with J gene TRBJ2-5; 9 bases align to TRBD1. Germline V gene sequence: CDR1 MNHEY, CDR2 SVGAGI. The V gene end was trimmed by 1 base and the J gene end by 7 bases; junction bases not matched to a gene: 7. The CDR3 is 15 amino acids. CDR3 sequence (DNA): TGTGCCAGCAGTTACTTTACAGGGGGCCTTTGGACCCAGTACTTC. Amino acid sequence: CASSYFTGGLWTQYF.

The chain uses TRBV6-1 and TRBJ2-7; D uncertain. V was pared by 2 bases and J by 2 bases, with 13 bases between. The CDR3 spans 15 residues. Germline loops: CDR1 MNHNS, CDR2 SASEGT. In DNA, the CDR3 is TGTGCCAGCAGTGAACGCGGTGGATCCGCCTACGAGCAGTACTTC. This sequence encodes CASSERGGSAYEQYF.

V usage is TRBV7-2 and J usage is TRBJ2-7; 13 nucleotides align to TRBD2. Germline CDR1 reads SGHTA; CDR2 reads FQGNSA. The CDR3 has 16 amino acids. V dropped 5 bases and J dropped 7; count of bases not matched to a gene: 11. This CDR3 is CASSTGVGLAGIEQYF. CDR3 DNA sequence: TGTGCCAGCAGCACAGGGGTGGGACTAGCGGGAATTGAGCAGTACTTC.

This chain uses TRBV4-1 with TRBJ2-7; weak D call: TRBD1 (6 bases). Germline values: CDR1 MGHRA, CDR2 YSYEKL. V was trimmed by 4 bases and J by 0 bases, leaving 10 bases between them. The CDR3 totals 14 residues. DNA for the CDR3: TGCGCCAGCAGCCTCGGGACAACCTCCTACGAGCAGTACTTC. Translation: CASSLGTTSYEQYF.

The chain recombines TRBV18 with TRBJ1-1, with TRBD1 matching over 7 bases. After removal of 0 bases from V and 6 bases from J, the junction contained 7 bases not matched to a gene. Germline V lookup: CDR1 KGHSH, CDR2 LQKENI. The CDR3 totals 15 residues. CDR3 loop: CASSPPATGLSEAFF. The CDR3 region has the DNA TGTGCCAGCTCACCACCGGCGACAGGGTTATCTGAAGCTTTCTTT.

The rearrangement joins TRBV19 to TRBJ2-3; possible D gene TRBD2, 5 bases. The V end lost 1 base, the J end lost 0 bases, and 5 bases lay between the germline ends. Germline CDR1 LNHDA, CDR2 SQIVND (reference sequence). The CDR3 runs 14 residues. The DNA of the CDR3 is TGTGCCAGTAGTATAGGCGGGAGCACAGATACGCAGTATTTT. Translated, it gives CASSIGGSTDTQYF.

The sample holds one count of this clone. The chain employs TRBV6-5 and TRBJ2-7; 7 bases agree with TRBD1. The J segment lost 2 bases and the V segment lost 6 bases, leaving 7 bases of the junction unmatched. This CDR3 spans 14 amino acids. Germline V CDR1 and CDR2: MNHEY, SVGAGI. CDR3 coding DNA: TGTGCCAGCAGCCTACAGGGGAGAACCTACGAGCAGTACTTC. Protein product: CASSLQGRTYEQYF.

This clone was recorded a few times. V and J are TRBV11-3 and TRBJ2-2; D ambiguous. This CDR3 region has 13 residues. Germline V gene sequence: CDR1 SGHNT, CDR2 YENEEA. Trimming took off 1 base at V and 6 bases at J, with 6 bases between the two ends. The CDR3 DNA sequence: TGTGCCAGCAGCTTAGCTACGGCCGGGGAGCTGTTTTTT. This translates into CASSLATAGELFF.

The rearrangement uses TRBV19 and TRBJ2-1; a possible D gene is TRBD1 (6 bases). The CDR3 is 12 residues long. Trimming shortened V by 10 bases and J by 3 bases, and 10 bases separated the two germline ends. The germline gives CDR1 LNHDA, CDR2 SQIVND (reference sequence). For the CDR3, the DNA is TGTGCCACAACACAGGGCTACAATGAGCAGTTCTTC. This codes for CATTQGYNEQFF.

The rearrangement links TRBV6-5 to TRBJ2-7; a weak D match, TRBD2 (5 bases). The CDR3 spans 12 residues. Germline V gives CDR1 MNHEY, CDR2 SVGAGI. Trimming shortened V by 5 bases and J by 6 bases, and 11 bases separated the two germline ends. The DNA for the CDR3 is TGTGCCAGCAGTCCGGGGAGCGGCGAGCAGTACTTC. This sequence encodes CASSPGSGEQYF.

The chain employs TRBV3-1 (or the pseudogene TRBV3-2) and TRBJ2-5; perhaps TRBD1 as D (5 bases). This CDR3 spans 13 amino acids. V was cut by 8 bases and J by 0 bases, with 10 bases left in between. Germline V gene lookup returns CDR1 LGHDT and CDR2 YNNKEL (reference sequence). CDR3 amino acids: CASARQYQETQYF. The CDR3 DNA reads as TGTGCCAGCGCGAGACAGTACCAAGAGACCCAGTACTTC.

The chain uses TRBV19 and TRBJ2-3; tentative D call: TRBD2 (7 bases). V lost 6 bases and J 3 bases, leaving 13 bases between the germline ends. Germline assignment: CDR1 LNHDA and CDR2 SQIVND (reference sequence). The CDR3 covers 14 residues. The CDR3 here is CASSLRGGTDTQYF. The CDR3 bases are TGTGCCAGTAGCCTAAGGGGGGGGACAGATACGCAGTATTTT.

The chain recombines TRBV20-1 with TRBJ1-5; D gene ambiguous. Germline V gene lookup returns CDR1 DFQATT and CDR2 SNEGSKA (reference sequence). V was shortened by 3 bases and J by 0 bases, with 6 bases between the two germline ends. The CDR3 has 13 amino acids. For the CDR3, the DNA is TGCAGTGCTAGTTCCATTAGCAATCAGCCCCAGCATTTT. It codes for CSASSISNQPQHF.

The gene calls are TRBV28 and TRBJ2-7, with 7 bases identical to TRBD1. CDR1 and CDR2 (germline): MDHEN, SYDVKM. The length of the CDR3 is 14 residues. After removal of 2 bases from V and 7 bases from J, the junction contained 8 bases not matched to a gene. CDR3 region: CASSLTGRGREQYF. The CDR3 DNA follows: TGTGCCAGCAGTTTAACCGGTAGGGGGCGGGAGCAGTACTTC.

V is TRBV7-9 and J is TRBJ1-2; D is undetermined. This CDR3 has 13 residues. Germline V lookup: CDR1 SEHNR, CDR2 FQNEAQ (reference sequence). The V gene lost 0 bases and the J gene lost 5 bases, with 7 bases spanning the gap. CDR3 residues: CASSLAQSYGYTF. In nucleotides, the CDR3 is TGTGCCAGCAGCTTAGCACAGAGTTATGGCTACACCTTC.

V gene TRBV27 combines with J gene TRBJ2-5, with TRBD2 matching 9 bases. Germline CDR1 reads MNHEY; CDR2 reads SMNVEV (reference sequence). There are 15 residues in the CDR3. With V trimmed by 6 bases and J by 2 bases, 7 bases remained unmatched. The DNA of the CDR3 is TGTGCCAGCAGCCCGCTAGCGGGACTACAAGAGACCCAGTACTTC. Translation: CASSPLAGLQETQYF.

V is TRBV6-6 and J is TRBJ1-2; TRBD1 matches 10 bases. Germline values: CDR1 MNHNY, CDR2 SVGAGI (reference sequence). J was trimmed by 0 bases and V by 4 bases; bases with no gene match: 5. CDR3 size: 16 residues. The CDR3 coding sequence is TGTGCCAGCAGTTCAAGGGGACAGGGGACTAACTATGGCTACACCTTC. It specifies CASSSRGQGTNYGYTF.

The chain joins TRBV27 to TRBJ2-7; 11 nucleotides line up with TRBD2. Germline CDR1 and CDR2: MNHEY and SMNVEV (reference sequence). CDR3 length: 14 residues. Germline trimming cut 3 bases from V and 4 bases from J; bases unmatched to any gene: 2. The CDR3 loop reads CASSLTSGKYEQYF. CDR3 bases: TGTGCCAGCAGTTTGACTAGCGGGAAATACGAGCAGTACTTC.

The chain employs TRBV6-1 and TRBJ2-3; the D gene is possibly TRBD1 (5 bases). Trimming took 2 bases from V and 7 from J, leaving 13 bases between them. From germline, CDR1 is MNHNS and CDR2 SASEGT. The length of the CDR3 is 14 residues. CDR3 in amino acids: CASSETTGDYTQYF. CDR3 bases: TGTGCCAGCAGTGAAACAACAGGAGATTATACGCAGTATTTT.

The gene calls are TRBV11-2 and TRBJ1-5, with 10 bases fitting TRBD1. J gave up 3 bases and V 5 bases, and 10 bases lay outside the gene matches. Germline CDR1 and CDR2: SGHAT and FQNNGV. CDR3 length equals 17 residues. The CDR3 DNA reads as TGTGCCAGCAGCCCTAACAGGGGGACAGGGGACAATCAGCCCCAGCATTTT. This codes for CASSPNRGTGDNQPQHF. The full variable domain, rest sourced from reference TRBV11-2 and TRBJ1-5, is EAGVAQSPRYKIIEKRQSVAFWCNPISGHATLYWYQQILGQGPKLLIQFQNNGVVDDSQLPKDRFSAERLKGVDSTLKIQPAKLEDSAVYLCASSPNRGTGDNQPQHFGDGTRLSIL.

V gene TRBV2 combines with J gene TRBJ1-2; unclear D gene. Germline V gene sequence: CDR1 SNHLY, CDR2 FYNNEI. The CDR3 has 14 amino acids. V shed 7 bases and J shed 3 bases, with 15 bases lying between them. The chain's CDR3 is CASNPGGFDYGYTF. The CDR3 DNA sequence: TGTGCCAGCAACCCGGGAGGTTTCGACTATGGCTACACCTTC.